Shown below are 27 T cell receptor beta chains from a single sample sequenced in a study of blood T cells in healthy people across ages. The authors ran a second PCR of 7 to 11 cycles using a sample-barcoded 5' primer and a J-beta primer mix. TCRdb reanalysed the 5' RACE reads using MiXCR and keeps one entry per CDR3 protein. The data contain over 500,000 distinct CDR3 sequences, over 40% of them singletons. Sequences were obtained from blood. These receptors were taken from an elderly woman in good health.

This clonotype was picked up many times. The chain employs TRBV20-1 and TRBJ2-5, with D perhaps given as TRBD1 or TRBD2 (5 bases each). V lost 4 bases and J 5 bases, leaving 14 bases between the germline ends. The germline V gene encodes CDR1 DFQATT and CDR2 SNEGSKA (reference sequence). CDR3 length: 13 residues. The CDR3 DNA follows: TGCAGTGCTAACTGGGGGACCGGGGAGACCCAGTACTTC. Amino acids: CSANWGTGETQYF.

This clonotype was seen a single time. The DNA for the CDR3 is TGTGCCAGCAGTGAATCGGAAGGGAACGGGGGGAATGAGCAGTTCTTC. Protein: CASSESEGNGGNEQFF. V is TRBV25-1 and J is TRBJ2-1; the match to TRBD2 covers 7 bases. The CDR3 loop spans 16 amino acids. V was clipped by 1 base and J by 7 bases; unmatched bases: 10. Germline CDR1 is MGHDK and CDR2 is SYGVNS.

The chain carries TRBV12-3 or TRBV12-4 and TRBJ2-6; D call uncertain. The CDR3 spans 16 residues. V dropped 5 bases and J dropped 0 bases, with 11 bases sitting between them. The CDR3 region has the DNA TGTGCCAGCAGTCCCCGGGCCCACTCTGGGGCCAACGTCCTGACTTTC. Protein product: CASSPRAHSGANVLTF.

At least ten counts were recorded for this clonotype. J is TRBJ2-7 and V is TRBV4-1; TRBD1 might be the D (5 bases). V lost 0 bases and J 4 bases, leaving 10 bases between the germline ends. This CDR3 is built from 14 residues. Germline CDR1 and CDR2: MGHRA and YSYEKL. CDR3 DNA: TGCGCCAGCAGCCAAGATAAAAGGGGATACGAGCAGTACTTC. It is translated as CASSQDKRGYEQYF.

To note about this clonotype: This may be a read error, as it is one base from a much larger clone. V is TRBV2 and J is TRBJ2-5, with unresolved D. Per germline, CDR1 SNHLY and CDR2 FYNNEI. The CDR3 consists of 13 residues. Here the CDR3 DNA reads TGTGCCAGCCTCGAGAGGAGAGGAGAGACCCTGTACTTC. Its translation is CASLERRGETLYF.

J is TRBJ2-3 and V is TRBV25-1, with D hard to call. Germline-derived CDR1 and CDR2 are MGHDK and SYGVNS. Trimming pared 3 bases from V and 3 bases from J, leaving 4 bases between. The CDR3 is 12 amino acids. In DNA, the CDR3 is TGTGCCAGCAGTGAGTGGACAGATACGCAGTATTTT. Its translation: CASSEWTDTQYF.

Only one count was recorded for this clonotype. In DNA, the CDR3 is TGTGCCAGCAGCCAAGAGGTAGGCTCTGACGAGCAGTACTTC. This codes for CASSQEVGSDEQYF. The V gene is TRBV3-1, the J gene TRBJ2-7, with D uncertain. The CDR3 consists of 14 residues. V dropped 0 bases and J dropped 5 bases, with 11 bases sitting between them. CDR1 is LGHDT, CDR2 YNNKEL, per germline (reference sequence).

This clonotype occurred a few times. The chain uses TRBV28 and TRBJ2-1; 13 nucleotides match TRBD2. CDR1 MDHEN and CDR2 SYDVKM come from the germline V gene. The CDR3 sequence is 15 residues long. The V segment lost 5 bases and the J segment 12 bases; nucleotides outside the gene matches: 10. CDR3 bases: TGTGCCAGCAGTCGGACTAGCGGGGGATTTTGGTGGCAGTTCTTC. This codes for CASSRTSGGFWWQFF.

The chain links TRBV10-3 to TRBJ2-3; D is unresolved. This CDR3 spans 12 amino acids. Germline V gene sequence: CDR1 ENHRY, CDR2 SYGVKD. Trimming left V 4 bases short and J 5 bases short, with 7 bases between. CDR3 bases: TGTGCCATCAGTGGGGCCCAAGATACGCAGTATTTT. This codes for CAISGAQDTQYF.

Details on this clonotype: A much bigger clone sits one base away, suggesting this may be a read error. CDR3: CASSLRGVTQFF. The CDR3 nucleotides are TGTGCCAGCAGTTTACGGGGGGTTACCCAGTTCTTC. The V gene is TRBV28, the J gene TRBJ2-1; 7 bases are a match to TRBD2. This CDR3 comprises 12 residues. After removal of 2 bases from V and 13 bases from J, the junction contained 5 bases not matched to a gene. The germline V gene encodes CDR1 MDHEN and CDR2 SYDVKM. The full variable domain, its missing parts supplied by reference TRBV28 and TRBJ2-1, is DVKVTQSSRYLVKRTGEKVFLECVQDMDHENMFWYRQDPGLGLRLIYFSYDVKMKEKGDIPEGYSVSREKKERFSLILESASTNQTSMYLCASSLRGVTQFFGPGTRLTVL.

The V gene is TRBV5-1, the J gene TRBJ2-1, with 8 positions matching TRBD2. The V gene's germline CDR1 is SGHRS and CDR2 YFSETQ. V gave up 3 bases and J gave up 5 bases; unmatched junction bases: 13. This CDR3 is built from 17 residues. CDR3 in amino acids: CASSSGSLAGSHNEQFF. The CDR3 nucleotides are TGCGCCAGCAGCTCTGGCTCGCTAGCGGGTTCCCACAATGAGCAGTTCTTC. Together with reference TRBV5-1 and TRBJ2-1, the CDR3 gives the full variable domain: KAGVTQTPRYLIKTRGQQVTLSCSPISGHRSVSWYQQTPGQGLQFLFEYFSETQRNKGNFPGRFSGRQFSNSRSEMNVSTLELGDSALYLCASSSGSLAGSHNEQFFGPGTRLTVL.

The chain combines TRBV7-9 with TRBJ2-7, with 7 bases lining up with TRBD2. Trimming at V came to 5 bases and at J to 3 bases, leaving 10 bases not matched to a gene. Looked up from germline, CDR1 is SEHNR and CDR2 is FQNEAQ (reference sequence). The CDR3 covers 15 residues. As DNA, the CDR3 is TGTGCCAGCAGCCCCCCGGCGGGGGTAGGCTACGAGCAGTACTTC. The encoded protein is CASSPPAGVGYEQYF.

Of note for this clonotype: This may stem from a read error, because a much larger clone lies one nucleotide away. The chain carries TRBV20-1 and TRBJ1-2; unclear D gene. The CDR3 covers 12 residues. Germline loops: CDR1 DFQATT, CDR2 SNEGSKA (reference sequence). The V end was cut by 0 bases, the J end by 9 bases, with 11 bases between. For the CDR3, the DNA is TGCAGTGCTAGAGATCCCAGGCCCTGCTACACCTTC. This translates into CSARDPRPCYTF.

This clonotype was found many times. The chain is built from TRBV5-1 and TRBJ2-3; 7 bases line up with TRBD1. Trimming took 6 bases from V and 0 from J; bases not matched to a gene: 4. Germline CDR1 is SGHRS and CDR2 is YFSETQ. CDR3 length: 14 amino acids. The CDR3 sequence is CASTGTASTDTQYF. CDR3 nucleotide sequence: TGCGCCAGCACCGGGACAGCTAGCACAGATACGCAGTATTTT.

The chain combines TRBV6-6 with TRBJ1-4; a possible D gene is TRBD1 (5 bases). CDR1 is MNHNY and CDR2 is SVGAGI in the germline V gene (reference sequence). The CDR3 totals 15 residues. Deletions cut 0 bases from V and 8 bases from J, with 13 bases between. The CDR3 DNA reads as TGTGCCAGCAGTTACTCGGGGGACCCGACGGAAAAACTGTTTTTT. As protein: CASSYSGDPTEKLFF.

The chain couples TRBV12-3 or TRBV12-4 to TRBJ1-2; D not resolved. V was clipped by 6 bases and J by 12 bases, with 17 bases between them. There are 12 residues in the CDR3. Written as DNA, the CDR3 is TGTGCCAGCAGGACTTTGACCGCGGGGAACACCTTC. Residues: CASRTLTAGNTF.

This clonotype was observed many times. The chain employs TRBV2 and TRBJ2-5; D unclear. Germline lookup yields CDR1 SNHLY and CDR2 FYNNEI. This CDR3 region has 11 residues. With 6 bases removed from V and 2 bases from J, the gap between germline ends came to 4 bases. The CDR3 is CASREQETQYF. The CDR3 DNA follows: TGTGCCAGCAGGGAACAAGAGACCCAGTACTTC.

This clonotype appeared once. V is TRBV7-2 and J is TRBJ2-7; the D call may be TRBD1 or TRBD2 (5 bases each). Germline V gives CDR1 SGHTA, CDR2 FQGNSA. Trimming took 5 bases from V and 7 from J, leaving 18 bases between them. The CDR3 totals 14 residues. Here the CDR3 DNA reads TGTGCCAGCAGCCCTAGTGGGGGATTTCAGGAGCAGTACTTC. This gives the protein CASSPSGGFQEQYF.

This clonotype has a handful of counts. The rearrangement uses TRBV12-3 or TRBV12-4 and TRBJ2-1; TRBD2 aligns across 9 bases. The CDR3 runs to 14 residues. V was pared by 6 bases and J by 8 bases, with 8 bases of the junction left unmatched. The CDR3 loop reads CASRSGGRNDEQFF. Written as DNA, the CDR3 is TGTGCCAGCAGAAGCGGGGGGCGCAACGATGAGCAGTTCTTC.

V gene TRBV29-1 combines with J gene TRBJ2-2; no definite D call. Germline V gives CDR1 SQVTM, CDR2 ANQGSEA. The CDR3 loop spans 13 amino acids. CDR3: CTASDHNTGELFF. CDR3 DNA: TGCACCGCATCCGACCATAACACCGGGGAGCTGTTTTTT.

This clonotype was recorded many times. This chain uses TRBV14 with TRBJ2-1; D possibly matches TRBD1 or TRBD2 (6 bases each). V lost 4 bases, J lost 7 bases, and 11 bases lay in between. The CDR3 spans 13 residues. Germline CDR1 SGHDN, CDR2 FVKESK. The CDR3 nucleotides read TGTGCCAGCAGCCGAGGGGGGCGAAATGAGCAGTTCTTC. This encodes CASSRGGRNEQFF.

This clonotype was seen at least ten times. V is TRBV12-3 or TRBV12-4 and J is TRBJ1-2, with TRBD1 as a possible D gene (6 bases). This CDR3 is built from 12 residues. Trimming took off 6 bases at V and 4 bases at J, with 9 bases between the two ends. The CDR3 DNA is TGTGCCAGCAGCCTACAGGGCTATGGCTACACCTTC. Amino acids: CASSLQGYGYTF.

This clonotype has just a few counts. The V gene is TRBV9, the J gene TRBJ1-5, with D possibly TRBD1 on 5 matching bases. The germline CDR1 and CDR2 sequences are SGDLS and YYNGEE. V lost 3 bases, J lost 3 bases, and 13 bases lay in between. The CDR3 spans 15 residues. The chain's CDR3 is CASSAGTEPNQPQHF. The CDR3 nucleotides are TGTGCCAGCAGCGCCGGGACTGAGCCCAATCAGCCCCAGCATTTT.

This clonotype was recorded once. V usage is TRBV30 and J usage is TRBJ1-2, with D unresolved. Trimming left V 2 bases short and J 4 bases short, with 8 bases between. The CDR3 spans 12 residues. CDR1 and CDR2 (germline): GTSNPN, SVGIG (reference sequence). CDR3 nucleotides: TGTGCCTGGAGTCTAAAGGGCTATGGCTACACCTTC. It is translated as CAWSLKGYGYTF.

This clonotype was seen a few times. The CDR3 region is CASSPSRASREETQYF. The CDR3 nucleotides read TGTGCCAGCAGTCCCTCGAGGGCCTCTCGGGAGGAGACCCAGTACTTC. The rearrangement links TRBV12-3 or TRBV12-4 to TRBJ2-5, with D possibly TRBD2 on 6 matching bases. Trimming took off 5 bases at V and 5 bases at J, with 21 bases between the two ends. This CDR3 spans 16 amino acids.

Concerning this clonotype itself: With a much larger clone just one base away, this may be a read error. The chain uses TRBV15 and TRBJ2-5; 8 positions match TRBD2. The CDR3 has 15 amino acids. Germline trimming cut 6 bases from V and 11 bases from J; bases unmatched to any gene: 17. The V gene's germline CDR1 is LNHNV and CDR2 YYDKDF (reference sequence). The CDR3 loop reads CATRTIAGSYNEQYF. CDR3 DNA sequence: TGTGCCACCAGAACCATAGCGGGGTCCTACAATGAGCAGTACTTC.

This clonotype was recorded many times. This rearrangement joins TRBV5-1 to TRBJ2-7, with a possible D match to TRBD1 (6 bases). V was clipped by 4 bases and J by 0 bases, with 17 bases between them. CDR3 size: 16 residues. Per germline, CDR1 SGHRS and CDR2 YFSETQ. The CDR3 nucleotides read TGCGCCAGCAGCGATCACCGGGACAAAAGCTCCTACGAGCAGTACTTC. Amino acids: CASSDHRDKSSYEQYF. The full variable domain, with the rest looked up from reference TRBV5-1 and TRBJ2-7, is KAGVTQTPRYLIKTRGQQVTLSCSPISGHRSVSWYQQTPGQGLQFLFEYFSETQRNKGNFPGRFSGRQFSNSRSEMNVSTLELGDSALYLCASSDHRDKSSYEQYFGPGTRLTVT.